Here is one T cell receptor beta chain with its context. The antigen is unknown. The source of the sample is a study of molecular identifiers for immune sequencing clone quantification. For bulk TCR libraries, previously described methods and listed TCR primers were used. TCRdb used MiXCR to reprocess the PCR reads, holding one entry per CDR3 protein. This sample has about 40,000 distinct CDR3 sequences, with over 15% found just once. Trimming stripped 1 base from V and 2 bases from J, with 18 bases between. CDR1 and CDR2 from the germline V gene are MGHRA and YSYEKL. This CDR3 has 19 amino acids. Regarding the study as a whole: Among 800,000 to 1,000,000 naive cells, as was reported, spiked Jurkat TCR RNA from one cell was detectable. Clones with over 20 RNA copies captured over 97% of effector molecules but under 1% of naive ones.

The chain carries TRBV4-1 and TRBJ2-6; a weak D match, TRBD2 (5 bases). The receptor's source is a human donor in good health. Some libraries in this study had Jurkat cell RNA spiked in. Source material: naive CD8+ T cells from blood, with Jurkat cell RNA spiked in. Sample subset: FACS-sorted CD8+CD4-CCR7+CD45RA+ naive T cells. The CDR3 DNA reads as TGCGCCAGCAGCCAAGGTTGGCTCCCGGAGGTAACTGGGGCCAACGTCCTGACTTTC. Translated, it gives CASSQGWLPEVTGANVLTF.